This entry lists 15 T cell receptor beta chains sequenced from one sample in a study of CD8+CD57+ T cells in acquired aplastic anemia. The authors sequenced patients whose flow cytometry had shown CD8+CD57+ cell expansion. Genomic DNA constituted the template upon which TCR beta VDJ and CDR3 profiling was performed. From the reads, TCRdb called clonotypes with MiXCR, one entry per CDR3 protein. The data hold about 190,000 distinct CDR3 sequences, with approximately 48% observed a single time. The sample comprised sorted CD4+, CD8+, or CD8+CD57+ T cells (not recorded which) from PBMCs. The receptors stem from a human donor with aplastic anemia.

Turning to this clonotype: Mismatch with germline at one junction end may stem from a read error. V is TRBV29-1 and J is TRBJ2-5, with TRBD1 as a possible D gene (6 bases). The CDR3 length is 13 residues. Germline CDR1 reads SQVTM; CDR2 reads ANQGSEA. The CDR3 nucleotides read TGCAACGTTGTGAACAGGGTTGTGGAGACCCAGTACTTC. This codes for CNVVNRVVETQYF.

The chain couples TRBV9 to TRBJ2-1, with 12 nucleotides matching TRBD2. CDR1 and CDR2 from the germline V gene are SGDLS and YYNGEE. Trimming cost V 7 bases and J 6 bases; bases outside gene matches: 8. CDR3 size: 15 residues. The CDR3 coding sequence is TGTGCCAGCGGAGGACTAGCGGGATCAGTCAATGAGCAGTTCTTC. Translation: CASGGLAGSVNEQFF.

The J gene is TRBJ2-7, the V gene TRBV19, with D uncertain. CDR3 length: 13 amino acids. Per germline, CDR1 LNHDA and CDR2 SQIVND (reference sequence). V lost 4 bases to trimming and J lost 3 bases, with 10 bases between them. Here the CDR3 reads CASSKMGNYEQYF. The CDR3 DNA sequence: TGTGCCAGTAGTAAGATGGGGAACTACGAGCAGTACTTC.

The chain joins TRBV28 to TRBJ2-1, with no clear D. CDR1 MDHEN and CDR2 SYDVKM come from the germline V gene. V was pared by 4 bases and J by 3 bases, with 10 bases between. The CDR3 extends over 14 amino acids. The CDR3 sequence: CASSYPASYNEQFF. In DNA form, the CDR3 reads TGTGCCAGCAGTTATCCTGCCAGCTACAATGAGCAGTTCTTC.

The sample holds many counts of this clonotype. The V call is TRBV5-1, the J call TRBJ2-7; the match to TRBD1 covers 7 bases. CDR1 and CDR2 from the germline V gene are SGHRS and YFSETQ. This CDR3 region has 15 residues. V shed 2 bases and J 2 bases; nucleotides not matched to a gene: 7. This CDR3 is CASSFATGSTYEQYF. The CDR3 DNA reads as TGCGCCAGCAGCTTCGCGACAGGGTCCACCTACGAGCAGTACTTC. Based on the CDR3 plus reference TRBV5-1 and TRBJ2-7, the full variable domain is KAGVTQTPRYLIKTRGQQVTLSCSPISGHRSVSWYQQTPGQGLQFLFEYFSETQRNKGNFPGRFSGRQFSNSRSEMNVSTLELGDSALYLCASSFATGSTYEQYFGPGTRLTVT.

This clonotype appeared a few times. The chain couples TRBV25-1 to TRBJ2-1; TRBD1 matches 8 bases. Germline values: CDR1 MGHDK, CDR2 SYGVNS. CDR3 size: 15 residues. J gave up 0 bases and V 6 bases, and 4 bases lay outside the gene matches. This chain's CDR3 is CASRGTGLSYNEQFF. Written as DNA, the CDR3 is TGTGCCAGCAGAGGGACAGGCCTCTCCTACAATGAGCAGTTCTTC. Combining the CDR3 with reference TRBV25-1 and TRBJ2-1 gives the whole variable domain EADIYQTPRYLVIGTGKKITLECSQTMGHDKMYWYQQDPGMELHLIHYSYGVNSTEKGDLSSESTVSRIRTEHFPLTLESARPSHTSQYLCASRGTGLSYNEQFFGPGTRLTVL.

This chain joins TRBV25-1 and TRBJ2-1; 11 bases are a match to TRBD1. The germline V gene has CDR1 MGHDK and CDR2 SYGVNS. The CDR3 loop spans 18 amino acids. The trim removed 1 base at V and 2 bases at J, leaving 7 bases unmatched. CDR3 loop: CASSEFTGTGGAYNEQFF. Written as DNA, the CDR3 is TGTGCCAGCAGTGAATTCACCGGGACAGGGGGGGCCTACAATGAGCAGTTCTTC. The entire variable domain, with the rest obtained from reference TRBV25-1 and TRBJ2-1, is as follows: EADIYQTPRYLVIGTGKKITLECSQTMGHDKMYWYQQDPGMELHLIHYSYGVNSTEKGDLSSESTVSRIRTEHFPLTLESARPSHTSQYLCASSEFTGTGGAYNEQFFGPGTRLTVL.

The chain is built from TRBV29-1 and TRBJ1-6; 8 bases agree with TRBD1. Germline lookup yields CDR1 SQVTM and CDR2 ANQGSEA. J lost 7 bases, V lost 4 bases, and 12 bases had no gene match. The CDR3 runs to 16 residues. The CDR3 sequence is CSVVSPDRVRNSPLHF. CDR3 DNA: TGCAGCGTTGTATCTCCGGACAGGGTAAGGAATTCACCCCTCCACTTT.

This CDR3 reads CASSISVNTEAFF. CDR3 coding DNA: TGTGCCAGTAGTATATCAGTGAACACTGAAGCTTTCTTT. The chain uses TRBV19 and TRBJ1-1; D is unclear. Trimming pared 2 bases from V and 0 bases from J, leaving 4 bases between. The CDR3 contains 13 residues. Per the germline V gene, CDR1 is LNHDA and CDR2 is SQIVND (reference sequence).

The chain combines TRBV12-5 with TRBJ1-1; 9 bases fit TRBD1. This CDR3 is 14 amino acids long. The V segment lost 4 bases and the J segment 6 bases; nucleotides outside the gene matches: 6. Germline CDR1 is LGHNT and CDR2 is FRNRAP. The CDR3 DNA is TGTGCTAGTGGTTCTAATTACAGGGGGCCTGAAGCTTTCTTT. Its translation is CASGSNYRGPEAFF.

The chain couples TRBV15 to TRBJ2-1, with 9 bases that match TRBD1. The CDR3 sequence is 15 residues long. The ends lost 1 base at V and 8 bases at J; junction bases unmatched: 6. Germline CDR1 LNHNV, CDR2 YYDKDF (reference sequence). CDR3 in DNA: TGTGCCACCAGCAGAGGACAGGGGGATAACTATGAGCAGTTCTTC. This translates into CATSRGQGDNYEQFF.

The CDR3 nucleotides are TGTGCCATCAGGAGTGGGTCGGATTACTATGGCTACACCTTC. Its protein product is CAIRSGSDYYGYTF. The genes are TRBV10-3 and TRBJ1-2; D unclear. Looked up from germline, CDR1 is ENHRY and CDR2 is SYGVKD. The CDR3 spans 14 residues. With 6 bases removed from V and 3 bases from J, the gap between germline ends came to 14 bases.

This chain joins TRBV30 and TRBJ2-3; unclear D gene. The V end lost 2 bases, the J end lost 5 bases, and 11 bases lay between the germline ends. Germline V gene data show CDR1 as GTSNPN and CDR2 as SVGIG (reference sequence). The length of the CDR3 is 13 residues. CDR3 region: CAWSLGFQDTQYF. CDR3 nucleotides: TGTGCCTGGAGTTTGGGCTTTCAAGATACGCAGTATTTT.

The chain employs TRBV15 and TRBJ2-7; D may match TRBD1 or TRBD2 (5 bases each). V gave up 3 bases and J gave up 12 bases, with 21 bases separating them. This CDR3 has 14 residues. Germline-derived CDR1 and CDR2 are LNHNV and YYDKDF (reference sequence). The CDR3 sequence: CATSSRDGPTRLYF. CDR3 sequence (DNA): TGTGCCACCAGCAGTCGGGACGGCCCTACGAGACTGTACTTC.

There are many counts of this clonotype. The rearrangement joins TRBV29-1 to TRBJ2-7; 10 bases line up with TRBD2. The CDR3 loop spans 13 amino acids. The V and J ends lost 7 bases and 5 bases, in that order; junction bases with no gene match: 8. Germline V gene sequence: CDR1 SQVTM, CDR2 ANQGSEA. Written as DNA, the CDR3 is TGCAGCGCCTTGAAGCGGGAGGGTAACGAGCAGTACTTC. Encoded protein: CSALKREGNEQYF.